This T cell receptor (beta chain) was identified during a study of T cell responses to AZD1222 COVID-19 vaccine (dated by TCRdb to the early 2020s). Concerning the study at large: TCR sequencing covered approximately 230 trial participants: 207 given two doses of AZD1222 and 26 given two doses of MenACWY control vaccine. Enrollment into the trials was organized by age into subgroups of 18-55, 56-69 and 70-plus years, and those subgroups contained approximately 150, 30 and 60 TCR-sequenced participants, respectively. Points the paper makes about the study in general: Nearly half of unique spike-specific TCRs reportedly recognized epitopes outside regions mutated in the B.1.351 and B.1.1.7 variants. After two AZD1222 doses, spike-specific TCR breadth and depth were significantly higher than at day 0 and than in MenACWY recipients. Conclusions about previously exposed vaccinees are limited, since just five or six AZD1222 recipients were seropositive for SARS-CoV-2 at baseline. The whole spike protein was spanned by vaccine-associated CD4 TCRs, and dominant responses were seen in regions 160-218 and 743-854. Participants were mostly white British and included more females than males, and it was suggested by the authors that clonal diversity may have been underestimated. The 56-69-year group was small, and its depth increase did not reach significance, likely because of low power. Because no samples from the day 14 peak response were available, repertoires could be characterized only after the peak T cell response.

The CDR3 regions of human TCRbeta chains were subjected to immunosequencing. Concerning the study's data processing: Repertoire TCRs were checked for matches against a reference library of SARS-CoV-2-specific TCRs that had been generated using the MIRA antigen-specificity platform. Breadth was defined as the fraction of unique TCRs that were SARS-CoV-2-associated, and depth was defined as the fraction of total T cells that were SARS-CoV-2-associated. Using the MIRA data, each spike-specific TCR was mapped to the spike region that the TCR reacts to and placed in a CD4 or CD8 class. Log10-transformed breadth and depth values were compared by one-way ANOVA with Sidak's multiple comparisons tests. The source is immuneACCESS, and TCRdb retained only in-frame sequences with V and J called. Part of the clones is not carried over; for the studies checked, unresolved V genes explain less than half of this, and the remainder is unexplained. Clone size and the V and J calls come from that table; the DNA yielded D and trimming. For this sample there are about 130,000 clones; 80% to 95% appear just once. In total, the top ten clones hold approximately 6.8% of the sample.

V is reduced by 0 bases and J by 1 base, leaving a spacing of 9 bases between them. The germline V gene (reference sequence) specifies SEHNR as CDR1 and FQNEAQ as CDR2. The cysteine opens and the phenylalanine closes a CDR3 of 15 amino acids. Just the 45-base CDR3 DNA is kept, in frame starting at base 1. In the paper's terms, the time point label means: about 28 days (+/-7) after the second vaccine dose. AZD1222 recipients with second doses at about 4 weeks or about 12 weeks were pooled, because spike-specific TCR depth and breadth did not differ between schedules. Samples from vaccinated people were obtained from the UK trials COV001 and COV002, which included a single-blind randomized controlled phase 2/3 trial of AZD1222 (ChAdOx1 nCoV-19) in healthy adults. For TCRbeta chain sequencing, PBMC samples were collected from trial participants at day 0 and at day 28 after the second dose. As for this clone: Which antigen it targets is not known. Base qualities are not recorded, but no much larger clone differs from it by a single base.

This receptor was taken from an adult who received the AZD1222 COVID-19 vaccine. Sequenced here: peripheral blood, sampled 28 days after the second AZD1222 dose. Recombination joined TRBV7-9 with TRBJ1-2; the D gene is unclear. Read as DNA, the sequence is TGTGCCAGCAGCTTAGCTGAGTGGGGTAACTATGGCTACACCTTC. Translated, it reads CASSLAEWGNYGYTF.